This TCR beta chain was recovered during a study of blood T cell repertoires in COVID-19. The method was immunoSEQ multiplex PCR; TCRdb's version includes in-frame clones alone and lacks a portion of them. The table has 250,000 to 350,000 clones, 65% to 85% seen once. The table lists this clone with many counts. The sample consisted of peripheral blood. This receptor was obtained from a human donor with COVID-19, enrolled during active disease. The donor label of this sample is uncertain.

This CDR3 is CASSLPTRNYGYTF. Written as DNA, the CDR3 is TGTGCCAGCAGCTTACCGACAAGGAACTATGGCTACACCTTC. The gene calls are TRBV11-2 and TRBJ1-2; D not certain. Trimming removed 2 bases from V and 2 bases from J, with 9 bases in between. Germline V gene lookup returns CDR1 SGHAT and CDR2 FQNNGV. The CDR3 has 14 amino acids.